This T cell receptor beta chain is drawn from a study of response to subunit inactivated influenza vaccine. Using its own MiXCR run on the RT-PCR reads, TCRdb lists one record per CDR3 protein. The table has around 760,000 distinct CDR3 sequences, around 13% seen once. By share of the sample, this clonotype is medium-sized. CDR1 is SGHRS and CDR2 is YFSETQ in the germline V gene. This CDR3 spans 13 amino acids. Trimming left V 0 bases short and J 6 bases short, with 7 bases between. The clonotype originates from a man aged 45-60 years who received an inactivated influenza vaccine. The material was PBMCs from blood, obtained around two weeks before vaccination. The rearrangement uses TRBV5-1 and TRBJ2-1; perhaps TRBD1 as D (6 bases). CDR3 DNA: TGCGCCAGCAGCTTGGGGACAGTCAATGAGCAGTTCTTC. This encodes CASSLGTVNEQFF.